These T cell receptor beta chains were read from a single sample in a study of blood T cell repertoires in COVID-19. This table comes from immunoSEQ multiplex PCR, and its TCRdb copy is limited to in-frame clones, with some not included. This sample has 300,000 to 400,000 clones, with 88% found just once. Material for sequencing was peripheral blood. The receptor set was obtained from a woman in her seventies with COVID-19, enrolled during active disease. CDR3s include the opening cysteine and the closing phenylalanine or tryptophan. The D gene is left open where the match is weak. The size of a clone is reported for some rows only, either as once, few or many, or as a class for expanded clones.

TRBD2	TRBV9	.	TRBJ2-3	CASSPMTSGGWDTQYF	TGTGCCAGCAGCCCTATGACTAGCGGGGGGTGGGATACGCAGTATTTT
TRBD2	TRBV7-9	few	TRBJ2-5	CASSLEGRGSREMIETQYF	TGTGCCAGCAGCTTAGAGGGGAGGGGATCCAGGGAAATGATAGAGACCCAGTACTTC
.	TRBV5-4	.	TRBJ1-4	CAAREKANEKLFF	TGTGCTGCAAGGGAGAAGGCTAATGAAAAACTGTTTTTT
.	TRBV3-1/TRBV3-2	few	TRBJ1-3	CASSQGRNGNTIYF	TGTGCCAGCAGCCAAGGTCGCAACGGGAACACCATATATTTT
.	TRBV19	.	TRBJ1-1	CASTGEFMNTEAFF	TGTGCCAGTACAGGGGAGTTCATGAACACTGAAGCTTTCTTT
.	TRBV7-8	.	TRBJ1-1	CASSFKAGNTEAFF	TGTGCCAGCAGCTTTAAGGCGGGGAACACTGAAGCTTTCTTT
TRBD1	TRBV5-6	.	TRBJ1-3	CASSWDRGLGNTIYF	TGTGCCAGCAGCTGGGACAGGGGGCTAGGAAACACCATATATTTT
TRBD1	TRBV30	once	TRBJ2-7	CAWSADRGFEQYF	TGTGCCTGGAGTGCCGACAGGGGCTTCGAGCAGTACTTC
.	TRBV18	.	TRBJ1-2	CASFLGGAGTYGYTF	TGTGCCAGCTTCCTGGGAGGGGCAGGTACCTATGGCTACACCTTC
.	TRBV19	.	TRBJ1-2	CASSIADRQGGYTF	TGTGCCAGTAGTATAGCCGACAGGCAGGGTGGCTACACCTTC
TRBD2	TRBV18	.	TRBJ2-7	CASSQSPSGTSYEQYF	TGTGCCAGCTCACAGTCTCCTAGCGGAACCTCCTACGAGCAGTACTTC
.	TRBV7-9	once	TRBJ1-1	CASSRFLKGDTEAFF	TGTGCCAGCAGCAGATTTTTGAAGGGGGACACTGAAGCTTTCTTT
TRBD1	TRBV25-1	.	TRBJ2-7	CASSSGTGPYEQYF	TGTGCCAGCAGTTCCGGGACAGGGCCCTACGAGCAGTACTTC
.	TRBV20-1	.	TRBJ2-1	CSASGGLEQFF	TGCAGTGCCTCGGGGGGCCTTGAGCAGTTCTTC
TRBD2	TRBV24-1	.	TRBJ2-5	CATSDAFGTSHETQYF	TGTGCCACCAGTGATGCCTTCGGGACTAGCCACGAGACCCAGTACTTC
TRBD1	TRBV24-1	.	TRBJ2-2	CATSDPAGGGTGELFF	TGTGCCACCAGTGATCCGGCAGGGGGCGGCACCGGGGAGCTGTTTTTT
.	TRBV11-2	.	TRBJ1-4	CASSLGQVSNEKLFF	TGTGCCAGCAGCTTAGGTCAGGTATCTAATGAAAAACTGTTTTTT
.	TRBV5-4	once	TRBJ1-4	CASSLPGEKLFF	TGTGCCAGCAGCTTGCCGGGTGAAAAACTGTTTTTT
TRBD2	TRBV6-5	once	TRBJ2-5	CASSNSGGLQETQYF	TGTGCCAGCAGTAATAGCGGGGGCCTACAAGAGACCCAGTACTTC
.	TRBV18	.	TRBJ1-2	CASSPRYETVYGYTF	TGTGCCAGCTCACCGAGGTACGAGACAGTTTATGGCTACACCTTC
.	TRBV19	few	TRBJ1-5	CASSDIRQPQHF	TGTGCCAGTAGTGACATAAGGCAGCCCCAGCATTTT
.	TRBV14	.	TRBJ2-3	CASSQVGNAGDTQYF	TGTGCCAGCAGCCAAGTTGGAAACGCGGGAGATACGCAGTATTTT
.	TRBV9	once	TRBJ1-1	CASSSTMNTEAFF	TGTGCCAGCAGCTCTACCATGAACACTGAAGCTTTCTTT
.	TRBV30	.	TRBJ2-7	CAWSTQGLYEQYF	TGTGCCTGGAGTACCCAGGGGCTCTACGAGCAGTACTTC
.	TRBV18	few	TRBJ1-2	CASSPFGENYGYTF	TGTGCCAGCTCACCATTCGGAGAGAACTATGGCTACACCTTC
.	TRBV5-1	.	TRBJ2-5	CASSLSGGSGETQYF	TGCGCCAGCAGCCTGAGTGGAGGGAGTGGGGAGACCCAGTACTTC
.	TRBV5-6	few	TRBJ1-5	CASSLGPREEPQHF	TGTGCCAGCAGCTTGGGCCCCCGTGAGGAGCCCCAGCATTTT
TRBD2	TRBV24-1	.	TRBJ2-7	CATSDPRSSGGEQYF	TGTGCCACCAGTGATCCCCGATCTAGCGGGGGGGAGCAGTACTTC
TRBD1	TRBV28	.	TRBJ1-2	CASSSPTGNYGYTF	TGTGCCAGCAGCTCGCCGACAGGGAACTATGGCTACACCTTC
TRBD1	TRBV2	.	TRBJ1-5	CASSVTGGRQPQHF	TGTGCCAGCAGTGTAACAGGGGGCAGGCAGCCCCAGCATTTT
TRBD2	TRBV27	.	TRBJ2-1	CASSILRVAGGSYNEQFF	TGTGCCAGCAGTATCCTCCGGGTAGCGGGGGGGTCCTACAATGAGCAGTTCTTC
.	TRBV7-3	once	TRBJ2-7	CASSPFSEGRGCEQYF	TGTGCCAGCAGCCCATTTTCTGAGGGCAGGGGTTGCGAGCAGTACTTC
TRBD1	TRBV11-2	few	TRBJ1-3	CASSPRTGAGNTIYF	TGTGCCAGCAGCCCGAGGACAGGGGCCGGAAACACCATATATTTT
TRBD1	TRBV7-2	.	TRBJ1-4	CASGGTGVGEKLFF	TGTGCCAGCGGGGGGACAGGGGTGGGTGAAAAACTGTTTTTT
TRBD1	TRBV3-1/TRBV3-2	.	TRBJ1-1	CASSHGTGSTEAFF	TGTGCCAGCAGCCACGGGACAGGGTCCACTGAAGCTTTCTTT
.	TRBV11-3	.	TRBJ1-1	CASSSAGNTEAFF	TGTGCCAGCAGCTCCGCGGGGAACACTGAAGCTTTCTTT
.	TRBV25-1	.	TRBJ2-7	CASSEYDGPGAYEQYF	TGTGCCAGCAGTGAATATGATGGCCCGGGGGCCTACGAGCAGTACTTC
TRBD1	TRBV5-1	.	TRBJ2-3	CASSPDRGLIDTQYF	TGCGCCAGCAGCCCGGACAGGGGGCTTATAGATACGCAGTATTTT
.	TRBV6-5	.	TRBJ1-1	CASSPNRVKNTEAFF	TGTGCCAGCAGTCCGAACAGGGTGAAGAACACTGAAGCTTTCTTT
TRBD2	TRBV29-1	.	TRBJ2-7	CSVWTSITYEQYF	TGCAGCGTGTGGACTAGCATAACCTACGAGCAGTACTTC
TRBD1	TRBV30	few	TRBJ1-6	CASRDRGNSPLHF	TGTGCCTCCCGGGACAGGGGCAATTCACCCCTCCACTTT
.	TRBV18	.	TRBJ2-7	CASSATTWYEGYEQYF	TGTGCCAGCTCAGCGACTACTTGGTACGAGGGCTACGAGCAGTACTTC
.	TRBV7-2	.	TRBJ1-3	CASSLGWIGSSGNTIYF	TGTGCCAGCAGCTTAGGGTGGATCGGGAGCTCTGGAAACACCATATATTTT
TRBD1	TRBV10-3	.	TRBJ2-7	CAISEDRTGLEQYF	TGTGCCATCAGTGAGGACAGGACAGGTCTAGAGCAGTACTTC
TRBD2	TRBV5-1	.	TRBJ2-1	CASSMRLAGGNEQFF	TGCGCCAGCAGCATGAGACTAGCGGGGGGCAATGAGCAGTTCTTC
.	TRBV19	once	TRBJ1-1	CASSAQVNTEAFF	TGTGCCAGTAGTGCCCAGGTCAATACTGAAGCTTTCTTT
TRBD2	TRBV11-2	.	TRBJ2-5	CASSFTGGIETQYF	TGTGCCAGCAGCTTTACGGGGGGAATAGAGACCCAGTACTTC
.	TRBV6-4	.	TRBJ2-5	CASSRTQETQYF	TGTGCCAGCAGTCGGACACAAGAGACCCAGTACTTC
.	TRBV21-1	.	TRBJ1-1	CASSPSRELGLGEAFF	TGTGCCAGCAGCCCCTCTCGGGAGTTGGGGTTGGGTGAGGCTTTCTTT
TRBD1	TRBV7-8	.	TRBJ2-7	CASSLQGQGMSYEQYF	TGTGCCAGCAGCCTTCAGGGACAGGGGATGTCCTACGAGCAGTACTTC
.	TRBV9	.	TRBJ2-3	CASSVSGGLIDTQYF	TGTGCCAGCAGCGTGAGCGGCGGGTTAATAGATACGCAGTATTTT
.	TRBV18	.	TRBJ1-3	CASSPSSSGNTIYF	TGTGCCAGCTCACCCTCGAGCTCTGGAAACACCATATATTTT
.	TRBV24-1	.	TRBJ2-3	CATSDLGDSTDTQYF	TGTGCCACCAGTGATTTAGGGGATAGCACAGATACGCAGTATTTT
TRBD1	TRBV11-2	.	TRBJ1-1	CASSFVGQATEAFF	TGTGCCAGCAGCTTCGTAGGACAGGCGACTGAAGCTTTCTTT
.	TRBV3-1/TRBV3-2	.	TRBJ2-2	CASSQTDTGELFF	TGTGCCAGCAGCCAAACAGACACCGGGGAGCTGTTTTTT